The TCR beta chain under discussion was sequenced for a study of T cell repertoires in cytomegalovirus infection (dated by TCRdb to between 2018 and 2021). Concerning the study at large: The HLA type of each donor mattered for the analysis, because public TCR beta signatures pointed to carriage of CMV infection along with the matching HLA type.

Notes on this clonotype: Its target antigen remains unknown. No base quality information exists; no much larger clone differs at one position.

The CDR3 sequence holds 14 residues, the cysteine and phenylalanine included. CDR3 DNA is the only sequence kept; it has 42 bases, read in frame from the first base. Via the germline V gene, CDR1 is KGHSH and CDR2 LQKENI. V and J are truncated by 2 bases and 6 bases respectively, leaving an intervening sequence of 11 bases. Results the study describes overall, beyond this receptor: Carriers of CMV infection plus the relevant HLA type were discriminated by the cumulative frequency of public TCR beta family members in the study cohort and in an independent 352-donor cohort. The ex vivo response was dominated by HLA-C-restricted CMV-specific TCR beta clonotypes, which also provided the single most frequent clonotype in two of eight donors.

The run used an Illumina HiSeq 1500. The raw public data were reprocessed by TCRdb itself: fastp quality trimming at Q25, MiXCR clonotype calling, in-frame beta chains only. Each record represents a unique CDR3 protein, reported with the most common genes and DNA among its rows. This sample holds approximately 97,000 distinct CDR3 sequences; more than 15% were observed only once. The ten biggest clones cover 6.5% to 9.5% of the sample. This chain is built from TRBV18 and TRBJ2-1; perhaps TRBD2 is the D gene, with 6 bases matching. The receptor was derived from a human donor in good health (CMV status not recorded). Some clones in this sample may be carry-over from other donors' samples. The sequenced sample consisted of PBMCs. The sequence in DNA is TGTGCCAGCTCACCAAAGGGAGGTCGCAATGAGCAGTTCTTC. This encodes CASSPKGGRNEQFF.